This entry lists 5 T cell receptor beta chains sequenced from one sample in a study of blood T cell repertoires in COVID-19. Generated by immunoSEQ multiplex PCR, the TCRdb table keeps only in-frame clones and is missing some. The sample lists about 61,000 clones; roughly 90% were seen once. Sequencing was carried out using peripheral blood. Every receptor here comes from a human donor in a cohort sampled during active COVID-19.

J is TRBJ1-5 and V is TRBV28; D is perhaps TRBD1 (5 bases). CDR1 and CDR2 (germline): MDHEN, SYDVKM. Trimming removed 8 bases at V and 1 base at J, with 9 bases between. This CDR3 comprises 13 residues. CDR3 DNA: TGTGCCAGCGCTCCAGGGAGCAATCAGCCCCAGCATTTT. This gives the protein CASAPGSNQPQHF.

This clone was observed once. The gene calls are TRBV6-2 or TRBV6-3 and TRBJ1-1, with D possibly matching TRBD1 (5 bases). Germline V lookup: CDR1 MNHEY, CDR2 SVGEGT. This CDR3 region has 11 residues. V lost 3 bases, J lost 8 bases, and 7 bases lay in between. CDR3 sequence reads: CASSYNREAFF. As DNA, the CDR3 is TGTGCCAGCAGTTATAACAGGGAAGCTTTCTTT.

The chain combines TRBV20-1 with TRBJ1-5; D gene unclear. Germline V gene lookup returns CDR1 DFQATT and CDR2 SNEGSKA (reference sequence). Trimming took 3 bases from V and 9 from J, leaving 9 bases between them. The CDR3 runs to 11 residues. CDR3 bases: TGCAGTGCTAGGTTTAGTGGGCCCCAGCATTTT. Protein: CSARFSGPQHF.

This chain uses TRBV28 with TRBJ2-4; 12 bases map to TRBD1. The CDR3 contains 16 residues. Unmatched junction bases numbered 5, after V lost 0 bases and J lost 8 bases. CDR1 is MDHEN, CDR2 SYDVKM, per germline. CDR3 sequence reads: CASSLWVGQGADIQYF. CDR3 in DNA: TGTGCCAGCAGTTTATGGGTGGGACAGGGGGCGGACATTCAGTACTTC.

The chain links TRBV4-2 to TRBJ2-1, with D possibly TRBD2 on 6 matching bases. Germline values: CDR1 LGHNA, CDR2 YNFKEQ. The V end lost 0 bases, the J end lost 4 bases, and 13 bases lay between the germline ends. The CDR3 runs 16 residues. CDR3 protein: CASSQEGGAYYNEQFF. The CDR3 DNA reads as TGTGCCAGCAGCCAAGAGGGCGGGGCTTATTACAATGAGCAGTTCTTC.